The sample holds one count of the clone carrying this T cell receptor beta chain. The sample belongs to a study of control samples from healthy donors and cancer patients. The CDR3 is made up of 15 amino acids. Trimming cost V 1 base and J 2 bases, with 9 bases left between them. Germline values: CDR1 MNHNS, CDR2 SASEGT. Sequenced by immunoSEQ multiplex PCR; TCRdb stores in-frame clones only, minus some. The table has approximately 90,000 clones, roughly 84% seen once; the top ten hold about 35%. Material: PBMCs. J is TRBJ2-4 and V is TRBV6-1; D is undetermined. The receptor comes from a man in his 70s with lung cancer. The CDR3 reads CASSEVTGPKNIQYF. DNA for the CDR3: TGTGCCAGCAGTGAAGTGACCGGTCCCAAAAACATTCAGTACTTC.